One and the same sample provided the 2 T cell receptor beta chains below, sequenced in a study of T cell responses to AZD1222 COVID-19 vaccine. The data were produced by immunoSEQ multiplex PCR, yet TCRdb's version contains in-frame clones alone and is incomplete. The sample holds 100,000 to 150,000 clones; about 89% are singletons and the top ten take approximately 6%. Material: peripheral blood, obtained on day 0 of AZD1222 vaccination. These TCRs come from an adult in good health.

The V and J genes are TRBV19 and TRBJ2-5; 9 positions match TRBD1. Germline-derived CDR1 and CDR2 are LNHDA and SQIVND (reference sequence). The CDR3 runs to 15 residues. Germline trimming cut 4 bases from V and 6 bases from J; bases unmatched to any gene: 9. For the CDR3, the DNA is TGTGCCAGTAGTACCCCCGGGACAGGGAGGAAGACCCAGTACTTC. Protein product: CASSTPGTGRKTQYF.

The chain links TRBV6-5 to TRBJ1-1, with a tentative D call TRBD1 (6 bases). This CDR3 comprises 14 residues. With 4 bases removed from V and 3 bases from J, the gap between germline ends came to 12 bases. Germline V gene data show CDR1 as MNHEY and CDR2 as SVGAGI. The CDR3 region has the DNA TGTGCCAGCAGTTTACTAGGGGGGGACACTGAAGCTTTCTTT. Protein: CASSLLGGDTEAFF.